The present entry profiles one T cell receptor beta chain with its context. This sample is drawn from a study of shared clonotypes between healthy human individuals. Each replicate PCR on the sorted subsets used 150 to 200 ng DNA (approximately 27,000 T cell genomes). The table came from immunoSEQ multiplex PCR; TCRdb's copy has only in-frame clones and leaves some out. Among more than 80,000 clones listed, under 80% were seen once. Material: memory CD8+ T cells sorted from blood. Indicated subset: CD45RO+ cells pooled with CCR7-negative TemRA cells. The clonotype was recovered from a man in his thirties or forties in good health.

The CDR3 here is CASITGLALNEQFF. The CDR3 DNA follows: TGTGCCAGCATCACCGGACTAGCCTTGAATGAGCAGTTCTTC. The V call is TRBV2, the J call TRBJ2-1, with TRBD2 matching over 8 bases. V shed 7 bases, J shed 7 bases, and the junction held 9 bases outside the gene matches. This CDR3 has 14 amino acids. The germline gives CDR1 SNHLY, CDR2 FYNNEI. The full variable domain, rest sourced from reference TRBV2 and TRBJ2-1, is EPEVTQTPSHQVTQMGQEVILRCVPISNHLYFYWYRQILGQKVEFLVSFYNNEISEKSEIFDDQFSVERPDGSNFTLKIRSTKLEDSAMYFCASITGLALNEQFFGPGTRLTVL.